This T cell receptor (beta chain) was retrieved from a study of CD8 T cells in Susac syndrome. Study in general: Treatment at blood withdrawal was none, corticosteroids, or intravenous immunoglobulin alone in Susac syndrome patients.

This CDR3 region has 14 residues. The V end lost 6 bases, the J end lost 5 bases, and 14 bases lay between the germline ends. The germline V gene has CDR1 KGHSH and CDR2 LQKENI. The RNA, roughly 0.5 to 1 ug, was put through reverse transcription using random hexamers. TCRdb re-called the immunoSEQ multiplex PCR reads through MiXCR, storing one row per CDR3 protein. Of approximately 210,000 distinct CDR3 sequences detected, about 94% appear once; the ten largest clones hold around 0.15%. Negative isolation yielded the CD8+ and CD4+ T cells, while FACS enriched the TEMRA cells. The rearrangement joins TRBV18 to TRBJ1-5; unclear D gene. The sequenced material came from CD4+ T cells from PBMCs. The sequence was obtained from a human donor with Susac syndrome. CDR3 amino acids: CASSGEVFDQPQHF. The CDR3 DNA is TGTGCCAGCTCCGGGGAGGTTTTCGATCAGCCCCAGCATTTT.